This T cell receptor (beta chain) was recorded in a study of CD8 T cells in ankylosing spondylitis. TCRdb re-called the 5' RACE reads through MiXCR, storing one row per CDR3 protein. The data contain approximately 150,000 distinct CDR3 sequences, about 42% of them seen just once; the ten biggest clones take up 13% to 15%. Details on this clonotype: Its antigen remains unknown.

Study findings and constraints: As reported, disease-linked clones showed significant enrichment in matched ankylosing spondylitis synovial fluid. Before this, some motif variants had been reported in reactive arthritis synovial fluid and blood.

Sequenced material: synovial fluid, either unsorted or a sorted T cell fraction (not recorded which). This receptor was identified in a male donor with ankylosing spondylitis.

CDR3 nucleotide sequence: TGTGCCTCTCACGCAGATACTAATGAAAAACTGTTTTTT. It is translated as CASHADTNEKLFF. The chain couples TRBV10-3 to TRBJ1-4; D is unresolved. This CDR3 is 13 amino acids long. Between the trimmed V and J ends, which lost 11 bases and 2 bases, there was a span of 12 bases. Germline loops: CDR1 ENHRY, CDR2 SYGVKD.